This TCR beta chain was sequenced in a study of PD-1 and CTLA-4 blockade in melanoma. Method: immunoSEQ multiplex PCR; TCRdb's copy keeps in-frame clones and lacks some. The profile shows 31,000 or so clones, roughly 90% of them singletons. The CDR3 spans 16 residues. CDR1 LGHNA and CDR2 YNFKEQ come from the germline V gene. V was cut by 0 bases and J by 0 bases, with 9 bases left in between. The chain uses TRBV4-2 and TRBJ1-5; D ambiguous. This clonotype originated in a human donor with melanoma. Sequenced here: CD8+ T cells from peripheral blood, sampled from a patient given anti-PD-1 treatment. The DNA of the CDR3 is TGTGCCAGCAGCCAAGATCGAGGGTATAGCAATCAGCCCCAGCATTTT. This translates into CASSQDRGYSNQPQHF.